These 31 T cell receptor beta chains share one sample of origin, sequenced in a study of blood T cell repertoires in COVID-19. The method was immunoSEQ multiplex PCR; TCRdb's version includes in-frame clones alone and lacks a portion of them. This table holds about 300,000 clones, roughly 91% found once. Sequenced sample: PBMCs or T cells enriched from blood (not recorded which). Receptors originate from a woman aged 45-59 years who had been exposed to COVID-19.

The gene calls are TRBV3-1 (or the pseudogene TRBV3-2) and TRBJ2-5; D call uncertain. There are 16 residues in the CDR3. The V end lost 0 bases, the J end lost 5 bases, and 16 bases lay between the germline ends. The germline gives CDR1 LGHDT, CDR2 YNNKEL (reference sequence). CDR3 residues: CASSQEFFSYSETQYF. DNA for the CDR3: TGTGCCAGCAGCCAAGAATTCTTCTCTTATTCTGAGACCCAGTACTTC.

The genes are TRBV19 and TRBJ1-1; D unclear. Trimming removed 0 bases at V and 11 bases at J, with 16 bases between. Germline CDR1 reads LNHDA; CDR2 reads SQIVND (reference sequence). The CDR3 runs 14 residues. As DNA, the CDR3 is TGTGCCAGTAGTATAGATCTAAATACCTTGAAGGCTTTCTTT. Residues: CASSIDLNTLKAFF.

The V and J genes are TRBV2 and TRBJ2-3, with TRBD2 matching 10 bases. Germline V gives CDR1 SNHLY, CDR2 FYNNEI. V was pared by 4 bases and J by 5 bases, with 12 bases of the junction left unmatched. CDR3 size: 17 residues. The CDR3 is CASSARPSGGSVDTQYF. The CDR3 bases are TGTGCCAGCAGTGCGCGTCCTAGCGGGGGCTCGGTAGATACGCAGTATTTT. Full variable domain (missing parts from reference TRBV2 and TRBJ2-3): EPEVTQTPSHQVTQMGQEVILRCVPISNHLYFYWYRQILGQKVEFLVSFYNNEISEKSEIFDDQFSVERPDGSNFTLKIRSTKLEDSAMYFCASSARPSGGSVDTQYFGPGTRLTVL.

The J gene is TRBJ1-3, the V gene TRBV7-6; no firm D call. The CDR3 has 14 amino acids. The germline V gene encodes CDR1 SGHVS and CDR2 FNYEAQ. V was pared by 8 bases and J by 1 base, with 12 bases between. CDR3 sequence (DNA): TGTGCCAGCGCCCGGGCGGGGTCTGGAAACACCATATATTTT. Amino acids: CASARAGSGNTIYF.

V is TRBV2 and J is TRBJ1-6, with D maybe TRBD1 (5 bases). Deletions cut 3 bases from V and 10 bases from J, with 10 bases between. The germline CDR1 and CDR2 sequences are SNHLY and FYNNEI. The CDR3 has 13 amino acids. The CDR3 loop is CASSDREGSPLHF. CDR3 bases: TGTGCCAGCAGTGACAGGGAAGGCTCACCCCTCCACTTT.

This clone was picked up a small number of times. V gene TRBV5-4 combines with J gene TRBJ2-6; tentative D call: TRBD1 (5 bases). The V and J ends lost 2 bases and 0 bases respectively, with 12 bases between them. The CDR3 has 17 amino acids. Germline loops: CDR1 SGHNT, CDR2 YYREEE (reference sequence). CDR3 sequence reads: CASSLGDKSSGANVLTF. CDR3 DNA: TGTGCCAGCAGCTTAGGGGATAAAAGCTCTGGGGCCAACGTCCTGACTTTC. The whole variable domain, filled in from reference TRBV5-4 and TRBJ2-6, reads ETGVTQSPTHLIKTRGQQVTLRCSSQSGHNTVSWYQQALGQGPQFIFQYYREEENGRGNFPPRFSGLQFPNYSSELNVNALELDDSALYLCASSLGDKSSGANVLTFGAGSRLTVL.

The chain is built from TRBV20-1 and TRBJ2-7; maybe TRBD1 (5 bases). Germline V gene lookup returns CDR1 DFQATT and CDR2 SNEGSKA (reference sequence). The CDR3 runs 10 residues. V was pared by 5 bases and J by 8 bases, with 10 bases between. CDR3 DNA: TGCAGTGCTGTCGACAGCCAGCAGTACTTC. This translates into CSAVDSQQYF.

The J gene is TRBJ2-7, the V gene TRBV15, with 7 bases aligning to TRBD1. Germline CDR1 and CDR2: LNHNV and YYDKDF (reference sequence). The CDR3 is 15 residues long. J lost 6 bases, V lost 2 bases, and 10 bases had no gene match. CDR3 in amino acids: CATSRTDRVVGEQYF. The CDR3 bases are TGTGCCACCAGCAGAACAGACAGGGTTGTAGGCGAGCAGTACTTC.

This clone came up once. The chain couples TRBV5-6 to TRBJ2-3; the match to TRBD2 covers 11 bases. Germline values: CDR1 SGHDT, CDR2 YYEEEE. With V trimmed by 4 bases and J by 7 bases, 8 bases remained unmatched. There are 15 residues in the CDR3. CDR3 DNA sequence: TGTGCCAGCAGCAAGACTAGCGGGGCAACAAATACGCAGTATTTT. Translated: CASSKTSGATNTQYF.

The chain combines TRBV7-6 with TRBJ2-2; 11 bases map to TRBD2. The CDR3 totals 17 residues. V shed 0 bases and J 4 bases; nucleotides not matched to a gene: 4. Germline-derived CDR1 and CDR2 are SGHVS and FNYEAQ. This CDR3 reads CASSLASGGASTGELFF. As DNA, the CDR3 is TGTGCCAGCAGCTTAGCTAGCGGGGGGGCCAGCACCGGGGAGCTGTTTTTT.

This chain joins TRBV27 and TRBJ1-4; D not certain. In germline, CDR1 is MNHEY, CDR2 SMNVEV (reference sequence). This CDR3 region has 13 residues. V gave up 8 bases and J gave up 6 bases, with 13 bases separating them. The DNA for the CDR3 is TGTGCCAGCGGGAGGGAAGGCGATGAAAAACTGTTTTTT. This translates into CASGREGDEKLFF.

This clone was detected only once. The chain employs TRBV9 and TRBJ2-3; 11 bases align to TRBD2. Per the germline V gene, CDR1 is SGDLS and CDR2 is YYNGEE. The CDR3 extends over 16 amino acids. Trimming took 0 bases from V and 6 from J; bases not matched to a gene: 6. The CDR3 DNA is TGTGCCAGCAGCGTAGGTAATAGCGGGGGGGGCGATACGCAGTATTTT. Protein sequence: CASSVGNSGGGDTQYF.

The V call is TRBV6-5, the J call TRBJ2-2; no reliable D call. Looked up from germline, CDR1 is MNHEY and CDR2 is SVGAGI. This CDR3 comprises 14 residues. The ends were cut back, 5 bases at V and 9 bases at J, with 16 bases in the middle. CDR3 sequence (DNA): TGTGCCAGCAGTCAAACCCCACTCCCCCGGGAGCTGTTTTTT. It translates to CASSQTPLPRELFF.

V usage is TRBV5-5 and J usage is TRBJ2-2; D is unresolved. Trimming cost V 3 bases and J 3 bases, with 9 bases left between them. From germline, CDR1 is SGHKS and CDR2 YYEKEE (reference sequence). The CDR3 extends over 14 amino acids. DNA of the CDR3: TGTGCCAGCAGCTCAACGCCGGACACCGGGGAGCTGTTTTTT. Protein product: CASSSTPDTGELFF. The complete variable domain, with remaining parts taken from reference TRBV5-5 and TRBJ2-2, reads DAGVTQSPTHLIKTRGQQVTLRCSPISGHKSVSWYQQVLGQGPQFIFQYYEKEERGRGNFPDRFSARQFPNYSSELNVNALLLGDSALYLCASSSTPDTGELFFGEGSRLTVL.

The V call is TRBV4-2, the J call TRBJ2-7; a weak D match, TRBD1 (5 bases). This CDR3 has 16 residues. With 0 bases removed from V and 0 bases from J, the gap between germline ends came to 12 bases. Germline V CDR1 and CDR2: LGHNA, YNFKEQ. In DNA form, the CDR3 reads TGTGCCAGCAGCCAAGATAGAGCGACAGACTCCTACGAGCAGTACTTC. Amino acids: CASSQDRATDSYEQYF.

This chain uses TRBV3-1 (or the pseudogene TRBV3-2) with TRBJ2-7, with 7 bases fitting TRBD1. This CDR3 has 12 amino acids. The germline gives CDR1 LGHDT, CDR2 YNNKEL (reference sequence). Unmatched junction bases numbered 3, after V lost 5 bases and J lost 5 bases. Here the CDR3 reads CASSVTGNEQYF. The CDR3 bases are TGTGCCAGCAGCGTGACAGGGAACGAGCAGTACTTC.

This clone appeared a single time. V and J are TRBV4-1 and TRBJ2-5, with TRBD2 matching 11 bases. Trimming at V came to 0 bases and at J to 2 bases, leaving 11 bases not matched to a gene. The CDR3 loop spans 19 amino acids. Germline CDR1 and CDR2: MGHRA and YSYEKL. Here the CDR3 reads CASSQDRTSGLARQETQYF. As DNA, the CDR3 is TGCGCCAGCAGCCAAGACCGGACTAGCGGGTTAGCGCGTCAAGAGACCCAGTACTTC.

The chain has TRBV11-2 and TRBJ1-2; no clear D. Per the germline V gene, CDR1 is SGHAT and CDR2 is FQNNGV. With 1 base removed from V and 4 bases from J, the gap between germline ends came to 4 bases. CDR3 length: 12 amino acids. The CDR3: CASSLGIYGYTF. The CDR3 DNA reads as TGTGCCAGCAGCTTAGGTATCTATGGCTACACCTTC.

The chain links TRBV30 to TRBJ1-6, with D maybe TRBD1 (6 bases). CDR1 GTSNPN and CDR2 SVGIG come from the germline V gene (reference sequence). This CDR3 region has 14 residues. Trimming stripped 3 bases from V and 8 bases from J, with 14 bases between. The CDR3 bases are TGTGCCTGGAGGGACAGTCTCTGGGATTCACCCCTCCACTTT. Translating it yields CAWRDSLWDSPLHF. Drawing the rest from reference TRBV30 and TRBJ1-6, the complete variable domain is SQTIHQWPATLVQPVGSPLSLECTVEGTSNPNLYWYRQAAGRGLQLLFYSVGIGQISSEVPQNLSASRPQDRQFILSSKKLLLSDSGFYLCAWRDSLWDSPLHFGNGTRLTVT.

The chain couples TRBV19 to TRBJ2-7; unclear D gene. The length of the CDR3 is 15 residues. CDR1 is LNHDA, CDR2 SQIVND, per germline (reference sequence). Trimming cost V 4 bases and J 1 base, with 14 bases left between them. The CDR3 spells CASSTRYSGSYEQYF. The CDR3 DNA reads TGTGCCAGTAGTACGCGATACTCAGGTTCCTACGAGCAGTACTTC. Together with reference TRBV19 and TRBJ2-7, the CDR3 gives the full variable domain: DGGITQSPKYLFRKEGQNVTLSCEQNLNHDAMYWYRQDPGQGLRLIYYSQIVNDFQKGDIAEGYSVSREKKESFPLTVTSAQKNPTAFYLCASSTRYSGSYEQYFGPGTRLTVT.

V usage is TRBV28 and J usage is TRBJ2-1; possible D gene TRBD2, 5 bases. The germline V gene encodes CDR1 MDHEN and CDR2 SYDVKM. CDR3 length: 14 amino acids. V was shortened by 6 bases and J by 7 bases, with 16 bases between the two germline ends. The CDR3 reads CASSLGRGTNEQFF. The CDR3 nucleotides read TGTGCCAGCAGCCTTGGGAGAGGAACTAATGAGCAGTTCTTC.

This clone was found once. The CDR3 DNA reads as TGTGCCAGCAGCAACAGGGTTGGAAATTCACCCCTCCACTTT. Translation gives CASSNRVGNSPLHF. The V and J genes are TRBV5-8 and TRBJ1-6; a weak D match, TRBD1 (6 bases). CDR3 length: 14 amino acids. V was trimmed by 4 bases and J by 7 bases, leaving 12 bases between them. Germline lookup yields CDR1 SGHTS and CDR2 YDEGEE.

The rearrangement joins TRBV11-2 to TRBJ2-5; D not resolved. This CDR3 is built from 17 residues. V was trimmed by 0 bases and J by 3 bases, leaving 17 bases between them. In germline, CDR1 is SGHAT, CDR2 FQNNGV. CDR3 loop: CASSLELHSPSEETQYF. In DNA, the CDR3 is TGTGCCAGCAGCTTAGAATTACACAGCCCGTCTGAAGAGACCCAGTACTTC.

The V and J genes are TRBV2 and TRBJ2-3; 7 bases fit TRBD1. This CDR3 spans 14 amino acids. Germline CDR1 SNHLY, CDR2 FYNNEI. Germline trimming cut 9 bases from V and 0 bases from J; bases unmatched to any gene: 6. Here the CDR3 reads CAREQGPSTDTQYF. For the CDR3, the DNA is TGTGCCAGAGAACAGGGGCCTAGCACAGATACGCAGTATTTT.

The V and J genes are TRBV6-5 and TRBJ1-5, with TRBD1 matching 8 bases. V trimming: 7 bases; J trimming: 3 bases; junction bases outside the gene matches: 8. Germline loops: CDR1 MNHEY, CDR2 SVGAGI. This CDR3 is 15 amino acids long. In DNA, the CDR3 is TGTGCCAGCACCTTAGACAGGGGCGACAATCAGCCCCAGCATTTT. This translates into CASTLDRGDNQPQHF.

The rearrangement uses TRBV28 and TRBJ1-5; unclear D gene. The CDR3 runs 14 residues. Germline-derived CDR1 and CDR2 are MDHEN and SYDVKM. With 5 bases removed from V and 7 bases from J, the gap between germline ends came to 15 bases. The CDR3 sequence: CASSEVGSGQPQHF. The CDR3 coding sequence is TGTGCCAGCAGTGAGGTGGGGAGTGGGCAGCCCCAGCATTTT.

The rearrangement links TRBV6-5 to TRBJ1-5; D is uncertain. V lost 7 bases and J lost 4, with 14 bases in between. This CDR3 contains 14 residues. Germline lookup yields CDR1 MNHEY and CDR2 SVGAGI. CDR3 sequence reads: CASIRSTLNQPQHF. The CDR3 region has the DNA TGTGCCAGCATCCGATCTACCCTGAATCAGCCCCAGCATTTT.

The rearrangement uses TRBV4-1 and TRBJ1-2; D perhaps matches TRBD1 (6 bases). The CDR3 totals 16 residues. V shed 1 base and J shed 0 bases, with 12 bases lying between them. Germline CDR1 and CDR2: MGHRA and YSYEKL. The CDR3 reads CASSQGRTVTNYGYTF. CDR3 nucleotide sequence: TGCGCCAGCAGCCAAGGCCGGACAGTTACTAACTATGGCTACACCTTC.

J is TRBJ2-7 and V is TRBV27; D is perhaps TRBD1 (6 bases). The V gene's germline CDR1 is MNHEY and CDR2 SMNVEV (reference sequence). This CDR3 has 14 amino acids. V shed 5 bases and J shed 2 bases, with 13 bases lying between them. CDR3 bases: TGTGCCAGCAGTCACCGGGACAAAACCTACGAGCAGTACTTC. Protein: CASSHRDKTYEQYF.

The chain has TRBV7-8 and TRBJ2-3; TRBD2 matches 8 bases. CDR1 and CDR2 from the germline V gene are SGHVS and FQNEAQ. Losses at the gene ends were 5 bases for V and 2 bases for J; bases not matched to a gene: 6. This CDR3 has 15 residues. The CDR3 nucleotides are TGTGCCAGCAGCCCTACTAGCGGTTACACAGATACGCAGTATTTT. This codes for CASSPTSGYTDTQYF.

CDR3 loop: CASSLPSTWTQYF. The CDR3 region has the DNA TGTGCCAGCAGTTTACCATCCACATGGACCCAGTACTTC. The chain joins TRBV28 to TRBJ2-5; D not resolved. V lost 2 bases, J lost 7 bases, and 11 bases lay in between. The CDR3 runs to 13 residues. Germline CDR1 and CDR2: MDHEN and SYDVKM.